This TCR beta chain originates from a study of CD8 T cells in Susac syndrome. Study-wide points: The authors acknowledged that the study's TCR sequencing and HLA analysis involved relatively few individuals.

This CDR3 has 15 amino acids. V dropped 1 base and J dropped 9; count of bases not matched to a gene: 6. Germline CDR1 and CDR2: SEHNR and FQNEAQ (reference sequence). On this clonotype itself: Its antigen is unknown.

In the multiple sclerosis control group, patients were treatment-naive and had stable or active relapsing-remitting disease. With random hexamers, reverse transcription was performed on about 0.45 to 1 ug of RNA. The method of amplification for TCR beta CDR3 was immunoSEQ multiplex PCR, covering 54 Vbeta and 13 Jbeta. MiXCR was run by TCRdb on the immunoSEQ multiplex PCR reads, yielding one entry per CDR3 protein. The sample lists around 71,000 distinct CDR3 sequences; 96% were seen once. The material sequenced was CD4+ T cells from PBMCs. The V gene is TRBV7-9, the J gene TRBJ1-6, with 7 positions matching TRBD1. The clonotype was recovered from a human donor with multiple sclerosis. The CDR3 DNA sequence: TGTGCCAGCAGCTTAGAGCGACAGGGAGTTTCACCCCTCCACTTT. Amino acids: CASSLERQGVSPLHF.